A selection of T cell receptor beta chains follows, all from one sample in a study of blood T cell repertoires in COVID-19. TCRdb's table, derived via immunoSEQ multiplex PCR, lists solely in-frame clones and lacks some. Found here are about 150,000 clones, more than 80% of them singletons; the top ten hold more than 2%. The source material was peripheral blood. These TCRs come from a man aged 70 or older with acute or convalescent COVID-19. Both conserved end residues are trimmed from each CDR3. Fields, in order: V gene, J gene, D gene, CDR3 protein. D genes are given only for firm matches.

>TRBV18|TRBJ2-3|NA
ASSPQDLTFSTDTQY
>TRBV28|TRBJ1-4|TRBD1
ASSSPLAGGQGEKLF
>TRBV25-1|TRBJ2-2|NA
ASRQAGRGRVTGELF
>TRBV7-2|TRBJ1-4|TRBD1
ASSFQGTASEKLF
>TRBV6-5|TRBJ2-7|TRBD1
ASTPGQGAFYEQY
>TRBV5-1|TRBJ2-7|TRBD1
ASSLGRDRMGYEQY
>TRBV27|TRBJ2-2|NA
ASSLSRVGELF
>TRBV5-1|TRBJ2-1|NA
ASSLVGYNEQF
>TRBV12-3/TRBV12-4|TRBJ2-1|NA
ASSGNSYNEQF
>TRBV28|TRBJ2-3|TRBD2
ASIKETASGRADTQY
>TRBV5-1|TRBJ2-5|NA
ASRMGRMQETQY
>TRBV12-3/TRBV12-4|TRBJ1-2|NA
ASSGDYGYT
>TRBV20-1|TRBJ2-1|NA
SASRDPKQF
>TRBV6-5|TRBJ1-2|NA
ASSRGVDRQVA
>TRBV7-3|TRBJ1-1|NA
ASSLGENTEAF
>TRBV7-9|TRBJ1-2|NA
ASSSTGLANYGYT
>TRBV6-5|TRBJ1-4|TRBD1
ASSSLTTGGEEKLF
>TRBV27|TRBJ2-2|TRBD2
ASSRLRGDNTGELF